This TCR beta chain was identified in a study of T cells in women clearing cervical HPV infection. Whole-study findings and limits: CIN3+ cases had significantly higher TCR richness than controls; evenness did not differ. Richness plus V gene abundances separated cases from controls with AUC about 0.8.

With regard to this clone: Its specificity is not known. The junction departs from germline at one end; a sequencing error may be responsible. The read halts 3 residues ahead of the CDR3 end, with the missing end drawn from the germline J gene.

This table comes from immunoSEQ multiplex PCR, and its TCRdb copy is limited to in-frame clones, with some not included. The specimen's table records tens of thousands of clones. Prevalent HPV16 infections were excluded; only incident single HPV16 infections included. The CDR3 is 13 amino acids. In germline, CDR1 is SSHAT, CDR2 FNYEAQ (reference sequence). The chain couples TRBV7-7 to TRBJ2-3; D may be TRBD1 (6 bases). This receptor was taken from a woman aged 18 to 75 with a cervical HPV16 infection that either progressed to CIN3+ or cleared (not recorded which). Sequencing input: blood buffy coat. The CDR3 sequence is CASSLDRDQPQYF. The covered CDR3 bases are TGTGCTAGCAGCTTGGACAGAGATCAGCCG.